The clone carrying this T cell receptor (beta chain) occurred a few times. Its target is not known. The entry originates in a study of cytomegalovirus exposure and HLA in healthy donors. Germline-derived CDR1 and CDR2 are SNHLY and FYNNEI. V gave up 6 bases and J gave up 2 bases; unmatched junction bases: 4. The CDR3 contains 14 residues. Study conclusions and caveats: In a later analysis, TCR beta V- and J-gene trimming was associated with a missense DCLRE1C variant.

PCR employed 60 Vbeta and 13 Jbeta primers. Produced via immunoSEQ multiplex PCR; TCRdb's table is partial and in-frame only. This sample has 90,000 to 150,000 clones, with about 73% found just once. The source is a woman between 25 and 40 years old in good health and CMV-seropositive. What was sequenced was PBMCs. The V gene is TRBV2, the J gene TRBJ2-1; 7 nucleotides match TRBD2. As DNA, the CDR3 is TGTGCCAGCAGGACGAGCGGGGCCTACAATGAGCAGTTCTTC. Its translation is CASRTSGAYNEQFF.